The T cell receptor (beta chain) described here comes from a study of OX40 agonist ivuxolimab in advanced cancers. Study-level information: Averaging about 60 years in age, with a range of about 23 to 90, the cohort was more than 75% male. Study-level findings and limits: Researchers report that CD8+ T cells had, on average, more expanded clones than CD4+. Both CD4+ and CD8+ T cell populations in blood had undergone clonal expansion by week 6 at 0.1 to 3.0 mg/kg. Expanded peripheral T-cell antigen specificity went undetermined.

CDR3 size: 15 residues. V trimming: 10 bases; J trimming: 0 bases; junction bases outside the gene matches: 9. The germline CDR1 and CDR2 sequences are SGHRS and YFSETQ. Concerning this clone itself: What it recognizes is unknown.

The protocol was immunoSEQ multiplex PCR, while the TCRdb copy is restricted to in-frame clones and leaves out a portion. The data contain 45,000 to 60,000 clones, about 90% of them singletons. This specimen was CD4+ or CD8+ T cells sorted from blood, taken in a trial of the OX40 agonist ivuxolimab. This chain connects TRBV5-1 to TRBJ2-1, with 8 bases that match TRBD2. This sequence was found in an adult with an advanced solid tumor such as melanoma, head and neck, liver or kidney cancer. CDR3 DNA sequence: TGCGCCTGCCGGCCCCTAGCGGGCTCCTACAATGAGCAGTTCTTC. The encoded protein is CACRPLAGSYNEQFF.